These T cell receptor beta chains were read from a single sample in a study of early T cells in non-severe SARS-CoV-2 infection. TCRdb re-analysed the 5' RACE reads in MiXCR, keeping a single row per CDR3 protein. Of approximately 35,000 distinct CDR3 sequences listed, approximately 6.2% are singletons. The sample consisted of whole blood. Receptors originate from an adult who was a healthcare worker with PCR-confirmed SARS-CoV-2 infection or an uninfected control (not recorded which). Each CDR3 is given with its conserved first and last residue. The D gene is left open where the match is weak. Some rows have no size entry. The others give once, few or many, or a class for an expanded clone.

d_call: NA; j_call: TRBJ1-2; clone_size: many; v_call: TRBV20-1; cdr3_nt: TGCAGTGCTAGAGATCAGGAGGACTATGGCTACACCTTC; cdr3_aa: CSARDQEDYGYTF
d_call: NA; j_call: TRBJ2-3; clone_size: NA; v_call: TRBV4-1; cdr3_nt: TGCGCCAGCAGCCAAGATCGATCCACTGGCAGACCTAGCACAGATACGCAGTATTTT; cdr3_aa: CASSQDRSTGRPSTDTQYF
d_call: NA; j_call: TRBJ2-3; clone_size: many; v_call: TRBV20-1; cdr3_nt: TGCAGTGCTAGAGGAAAGGTTGCAGATACGCAGTATTTT; cdr3_aa: CSARGKVADTQYF
d_call: NA; j_call: TRBJ2-2; clone_size: many; v_call: TRBV12-3/TRBV12-4; cdr3_nt: TGTGCCAGCAGTTTCCTCGGGGAGCTGTTTTTT; cdr3_aa: CASSFLGELFF
d_call: NA; j_call: TRBJ2-7; clone_size: many; v_call: TRBV3-1; cdr3_nt: TGTGCCAGCAGCCAAGCAGGTGGGAGGTCCTACGAGCAGTACTTC; cdr3_aa: CASSQAGGRSYEQYF
d_call: NA; j_call: TRBJ2-7; clone_size: many; v_call: TRBV4-1; cdr3_nt: TGCGCCAGCAGCCGGGGCACCTCCTACGAGCAGTACTTC; cdr3_aa: CASSRGTSYEQYF
d_call: TRBD2; j_call: TRBJ2-7; clone_size: many; v_call: TRBV4-1; cdr3_nt: TGCGCCAGCAGCCCGGTGGCGGGAGAGCGCGAGCAGTACTTC; cdr3_aa: CASSPVAGEREQYF
d_call: TRBD2; j_call: TRBJ2-1; clone_size: many; v_call: TRBV20-1; cdr3_nt: TGCAGTGCTAGAGATGCAACTAGCGGGACCAATGAGCAGTTCTTC; cdr3_aa: CSARDATSGTNEQFF
d_call: TRBD1; j_call: TRBJ1-1; clone_size: many; v_call: TRBV3-1; cdr3_nt: TGTGCCAGCACCTCACAGGGGTTGAACACTGAAGCTTTCTTT; cdr3_aa: CASTSQGLNTEAFF
d_call: NA; j_call: TRBJ2-3; clone_size: many; v_call: TRBV20-1; cdr3_nt: TGCAGTGTCGGGACAATGAACACAGATACGCAGTATTTT; cdr3_aa: CSVGTMNTDTQYF
d_call: NA; j_call: TRBJ2-1; clone_size: NA; v_call: TRBV12-3/TRBV12-4; cdr3_nt: TGTGCCAGGCCCTCCCGCCTACCCCAGTTCTTC; cdr3_aa: CARPSRLPQFF
d_call: NA; j_call: TRBJ2-3; clone_size: few; v_call: TRBV28; cdr3_nt: TGTGCCATCGGGAGTAGGGCTGAACTCACAGATACGCAGTATTTT; cdr3_aa: CAIGSRAELTDTQYF
d_call: TRBD2; j_call: TRBJ2-7; clone_size: NA; v_call: TRBV20-1; cdr3_nt: TGCAGTGCTAGACGGAGCGGGAGGGCCAACGAGCAGTACTTC; cdr3_aa: CSARRSGRANEQYF
d_call: NA; j_call: TRBJ2-7; clone_size: many; v_call: TRBV20-1; cdr3_nt: TGCAGTGCTAGAGGAACTCATCTCTACGAGCAGTACTTC; cdr3_aa: CSARGTHLYEQYF
d_call: NA; j_call: TRBJ2-5; clone_size: many; v_call: TRBV5-1; cdr3_nt: TGCGCCAGCAGCGCTGGGAAAGAGACCCAGTACTTC; cdr3_aa: CASSAGKETQYF
d_call: TRBD2; j_call: TRBJ2-2; clone_size: many; v_call: TRBV2; cdr3_nt: TGTGCCAGCAGTCCGGGACTAGCGGGAGTAGGGACCGGGGAGCTGTTTTTT; cdr3_aa: CASSPGLAGVGTGELFF
d_call: TRBD2; j_call: TRBJ2-6; clone_size: NA; v_call: TRBV7-3; cdr3_nt: TGTGCCAGCAGCTCACTAGCGGGAGAGATTGGGGCCAACGTCCTGACTTTC; cdr3_aa: CASSSLAGEIGANVLTF
d_call: TRBD1; j_call: TRBJ1-1; clone_size: NA; v_call: TRBV5-1; cdr3_nt: TGCGCCAGCAGGAACAGGGGATTTGAAGCTTTCTTT; cdr3_aa: CASRNRGFEAFF
d_call: TRBD1; j_call: TRBJ1-1; clone_size: NA; v_call: TRBV3-1; cdr3_nt: TGTGCCAGCAGCCAACTTGGGACAGGGATAGGCGCTGAAGCTTTCTTT; cdr3_aa: CASSQLGTGIGAEAFF
d_call: TRBD1; j_call: TRBJ1-2; clone_size: many; v_call: TRBV25-1; cdr3_nt: TGTGCCAGCGCCGACAGGGGAGATTATGGCTACACCTTC; cdr3_aa: CASADRGDYGYTF
d_call: NA; j_call: TRBJ2-3; clone_size: NA; v_call: TRBV28; cdr3_nt: TGTGCCAGCAGTTTTATTTCCCGGACTGGGGGCACAGATACGCAGTATTTT; cdr3_aa: CASSFISRTGGTDTQYF
d_call: NA; j_call: TRBJ2-1; clone_size: many; v_call: TRBV27; cdr3_nt: TGTGCCAGCAGTTTAACATGGGACAATGAGCAGTTCTTC; cdr3_aa: CASSLTWDNEQFF
d_call: TRBD2; j_call: TRBJ2-5; clone_size: many; v_call: TRBV5-1; cdr3_nt: TGCGCCAGCAGCAGGGCCGCGGGAGTCGAGACCCAGTACTTC; cdr3_aa: CASSRAAGVETQYF
d_call: NA; j_call: TRBJ2-3; clone_size: many; v_call: TRBV20-1; cdr3_nt: TGCAGTGCTAGTAAGCCTGATAGATCTTCAGATACGCAGTATTTT; cdr3_aa: CSASKPDRSSDTQYF
d_call: TRBD1; j_call: TRBJ2-3; clone_size: many; v_call: TRBV12-3/TRBV12-4; cdr3_nt: TGTGCCAGCAGCAGGGGGCTAGCTTCAGATACGCAGTATTTT; cdr3_aa: CASSRGLASDTQYF
d_call: NA; j_call: TRBJ2-2; clone_size: NA; v_call: TRBV4-3; cdr3_nt: TGCGCCAGCAGCCTAGCCGAGATAGCCGGGGAGCTGTTTTTT; cdr3_aa: CASSLAEIAGELFF